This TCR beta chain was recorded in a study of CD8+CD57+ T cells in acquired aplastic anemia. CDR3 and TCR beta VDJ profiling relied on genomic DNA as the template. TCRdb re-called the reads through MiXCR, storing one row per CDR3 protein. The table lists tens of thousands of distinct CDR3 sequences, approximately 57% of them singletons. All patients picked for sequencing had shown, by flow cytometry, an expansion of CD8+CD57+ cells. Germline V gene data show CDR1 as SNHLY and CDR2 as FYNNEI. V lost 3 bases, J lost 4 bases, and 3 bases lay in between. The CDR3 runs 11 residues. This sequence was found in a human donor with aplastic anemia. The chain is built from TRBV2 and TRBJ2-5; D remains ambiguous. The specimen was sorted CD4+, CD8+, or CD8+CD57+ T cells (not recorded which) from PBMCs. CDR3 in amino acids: CASSEGETQYF. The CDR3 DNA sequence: TGTGCCAGCAGTGAGGGAGAGACCCAGTACTTC.